These T cell receptor beta chains were read from a single sample in a study of cytomegalovirus exposure and HLA in healthy donors. Libraries were prepared by immunoSEQ multiplex PCR; TCRdb keeps only in-frame clonotypes and omits some of them. Of 150,000 to 190,000 clones listed, about 75% were seen once; the top ten hold around 1.4%. Material: PBMCs. All receptors derive from a man in his late teens or twenties in good health and CMV-seronegative. The CDR3 runs from the conserved cysteine through the conserved F or W. A row's size may be missing; if present it is once, few, many or a size class.

V gene | clone size | CDR3 protein
TRBV5-1 | NA | CASSLGQGSYEQYF
TRBV28 | NA | CASCRDYTYGYTF
TRBV5-1 | few | CASREAITDDIEQFF
TRBV6-6 | NA | CASSRGLAAYEQYF
TRBV25-1 | NA | CASRGGTGENTEAFF
TRBV5-6 | NA | CASSPPPAGGTDTQYF
TRBV19 | NA | CASSPAQGRYGYTF
TRBV9 | NA | CASSVGLLAHQETQYF
TRBV7-7 | NA | CASSSDREGQYF
TRBV9 | NA | CASSVAAHSTYEQYF
TRBV7-9 | NA | CASSSPGGWNEQFF